This T cell receptor (beta chain) is drawn from a study of Ad26.COV2.S vaccination and SARS-CoV-2 variants. Notes on the study in general: Total T cell responses were possibly underestimated by TCR breadth and depth analyses. Considerable breadth of spike-specific CD8+ and CD4+ T cell responses has reportedly been documented following vaccination.

The treatment is: roughly 18 received Ad26.COV2.S at low or high dose, single or two shots; about 5 received placebo; per-sample allocation not given. Sampling happened 63 days after the first vaccine or placebo injection. Boston hosted the donor, who was an adult aged 18-55 years. Sequencing was performed with immunoSEQ multiplex PCR; in TCRdb, only in-frame clones are kept and a portion is missing. The data show about 350,000 clones, about 87% seen once. V lost 5 bases and J lost 3; bases outside the gene matches: 13. Germline loops: CDR1 SGHTA, CDR2 FQGTGA. This CDR3 is built from 17 residues. As concerns this clone: The antigen is undetermined.

The chain uses TRBV7-3 and TRBJ2-5; TRBD1 matches 9 bases. The sequenced sample was peripheral blood, obtained in a trial of Ad26.COV2.S vaccine versus placebo. The sequence was obtained from a person aged 18-65 years who received the Ad26.COV2.S COVID-19 vaccine or a placebo. CDR3 loop: CASSPERTRDREETQYF. The CDR3 DNA is TGTGCCAGCAGCCCTGAACGGACCCGGGACAGGGAAGAGACCCAGTACTTC.